The rows below give T cell receptor beta chains drawn from one sample of a study of cytomegalovirus exposure and HLA in healthy donors. Method: immunoSEQ multiplex PCR; TCRdb's copy keeps in-frame clones and lacks some. Seen here are 150,000 to 180,000 clones, more than 75% observed once, and the top ten hold roughly 13%. The sequenced sample was PBMCs. Source of these receptors: a man aged 30 to 39 in good health and CMV-seropositive. Both conserved end residues are part of each CDR3. A D gene is named only where the DNA matches it firmly. The size entry is marked missing in some rows and otherwise reads once, few, many or a size class.

d_call,v_call,j_call,clone_size,cdr3_nt,cdr3_aa
-,TRBV29-1,TRBJ2-1,-,TGCAGCGTTGAAGGGGGCTCACATGGCAATGAGCAGTTCTTC,CSVEGGSHGNEQFF
-,TRBV19,TRBJ1-5,-,TGTGCCAGTAGTATATATGGCAGGGAGGGTCAGCCCCAGCATTTT,CASSIYGREGQPQHF
TRBD1,TRBV18,TRBJ2-4,-,TGTGCCAGCTCACCGCGCGACAGGGATGGGGCCAAAAACATTCAGTACTTC,CASSPRDRDGAKNIQYF
-,TRBV10-1,TRBJ1-4,-,TGCGCCAGCAGTGAGCGGGATGAAAAACTGTTTTTT,CASSERDEKLFF
TRBD1,TRBV7-9,TRBJ2-3,once,TGTGCCAGCAGCTCCGGGACAGGGGGCGATCGGGACACAGATACGCAGTATTTT,CASSSGTGGDRDTDTQYF
TRBD1,TRBV7-2,TRBJ1-1,-,TGTGCCAGCAGCTTAGCCACAGGGGTCCTCACTGAAGCTTTCTTT,CASSLATGVLTEAFF
-,TRBV27,TRBJ2-7,-,TGTGCCACCTCCTCCGGGACTCTCTACGAGCAGTACTTC,CATSSGTLYEQYF
-,TRBV19,TRBJ2-1,-,TGTGCCAGTAGTCAGAAGGGGAACTCCTACAATGAGCAGTTCTTC,CASSQKGNSYNEQFF
TRBD1,TRBV29-1,TRBJ2-4,-,TGCAGCGTTGATACAGGGACAGACATTCAGTACTTC,CSVDTGTDIQYF
-,TRBV7-9,TRBJ1-5,-,TGTGCCAGCAGCTCAGACAGAGCATTCAATCAGCCCCAGCATTTT,CASSSDRAFNQPQHF
-,TRBV29-1,TRBJ1-5,-,TGCAGCGTTAGGGGCCAGGATGGCAATCAGCCCCAGCATTTT,CSVRGQDGNQPQHF
-,TRBV5-6,TRBJ2-7,-,TGTGCCAGCACCCGAGGCTACGAGCAGTACTTC,CASTRGYEQYF
TRBD2,TRBV2,TRBJ2-1,-,TGTGCCAGCTCTCCCAAAAGCGGGAGTTACAATGAGCAGTTCTTC,CASSPKSGSYNEQFF